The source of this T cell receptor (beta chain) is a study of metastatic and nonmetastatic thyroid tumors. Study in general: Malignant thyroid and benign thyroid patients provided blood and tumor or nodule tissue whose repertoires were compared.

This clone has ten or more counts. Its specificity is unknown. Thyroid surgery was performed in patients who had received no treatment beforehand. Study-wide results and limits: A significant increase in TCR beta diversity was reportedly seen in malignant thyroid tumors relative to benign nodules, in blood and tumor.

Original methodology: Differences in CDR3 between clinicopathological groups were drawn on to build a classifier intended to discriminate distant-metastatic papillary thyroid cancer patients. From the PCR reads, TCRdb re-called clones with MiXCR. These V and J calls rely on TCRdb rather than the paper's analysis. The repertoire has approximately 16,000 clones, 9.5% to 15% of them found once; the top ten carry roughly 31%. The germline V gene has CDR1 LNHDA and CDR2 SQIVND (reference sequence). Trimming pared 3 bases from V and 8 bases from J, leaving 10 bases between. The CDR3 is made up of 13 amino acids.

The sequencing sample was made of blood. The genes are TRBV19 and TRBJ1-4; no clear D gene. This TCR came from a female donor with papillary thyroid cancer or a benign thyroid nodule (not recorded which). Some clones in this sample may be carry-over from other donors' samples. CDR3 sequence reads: CASSIPIGEKLFF. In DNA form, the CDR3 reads TGTGCCAGTAGTATCCCCATCGGAGAAAAACTGTTTTTT.